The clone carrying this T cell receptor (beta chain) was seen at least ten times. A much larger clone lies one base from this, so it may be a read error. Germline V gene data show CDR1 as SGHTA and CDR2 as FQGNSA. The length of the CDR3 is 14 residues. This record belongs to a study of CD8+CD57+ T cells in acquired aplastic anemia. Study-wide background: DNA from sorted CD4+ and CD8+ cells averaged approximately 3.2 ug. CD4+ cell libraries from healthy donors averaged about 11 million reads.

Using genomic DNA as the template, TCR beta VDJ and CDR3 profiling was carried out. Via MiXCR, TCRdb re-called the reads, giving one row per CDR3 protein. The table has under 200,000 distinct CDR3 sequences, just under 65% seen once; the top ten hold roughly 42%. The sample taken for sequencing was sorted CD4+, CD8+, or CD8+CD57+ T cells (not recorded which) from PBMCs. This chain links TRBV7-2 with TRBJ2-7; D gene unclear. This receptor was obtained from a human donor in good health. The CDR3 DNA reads TGTGCCAGCAGCTTAGAGCACGGTTCCTGCGAGCAGTACTTC. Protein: CASSLEHGSCEQYF.